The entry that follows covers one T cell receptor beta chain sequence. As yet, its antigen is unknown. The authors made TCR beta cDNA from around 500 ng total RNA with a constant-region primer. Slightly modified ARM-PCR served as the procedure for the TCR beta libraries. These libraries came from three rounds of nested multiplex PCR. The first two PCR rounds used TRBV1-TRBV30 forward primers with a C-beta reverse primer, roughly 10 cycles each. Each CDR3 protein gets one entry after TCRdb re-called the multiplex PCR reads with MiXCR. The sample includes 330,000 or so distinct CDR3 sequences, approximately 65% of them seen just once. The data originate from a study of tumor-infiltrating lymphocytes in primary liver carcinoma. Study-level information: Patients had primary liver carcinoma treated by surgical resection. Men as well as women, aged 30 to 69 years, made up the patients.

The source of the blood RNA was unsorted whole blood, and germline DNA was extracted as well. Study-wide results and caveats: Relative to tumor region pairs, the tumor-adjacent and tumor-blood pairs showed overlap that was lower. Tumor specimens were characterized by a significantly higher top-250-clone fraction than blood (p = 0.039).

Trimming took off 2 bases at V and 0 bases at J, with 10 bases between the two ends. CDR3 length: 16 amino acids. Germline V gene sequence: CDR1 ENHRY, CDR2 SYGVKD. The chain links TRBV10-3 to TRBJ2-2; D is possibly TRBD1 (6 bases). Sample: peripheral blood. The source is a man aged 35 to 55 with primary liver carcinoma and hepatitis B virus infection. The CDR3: CAISEGGLANTGELFF. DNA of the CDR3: TGTGCCATCAGTGAGGGGGGCCTTGCGAACACCGGGGAGCTGTTTTTT.